This is a list of T cell receptor beta chains from one sample in a study of shared clonotypes between healthy human individuals. Sequenced by immunoSEQ multiplex PCR; TCRdb stores in-frame clones only, minus some. Of 2 million to 3 million clones listed, over 85% were seen once; the top ten hold around 0.4%. Sequencing input: naive CD4+ T cells from PBMCs. These receptors all come from a man younger than 35 in good health. Some clones in this sample may be carry-over from other donors' samples. The CDR3 runs from the conserved cysteine through the conserved F or W. Each record gives: CDR3 DNA, CDR3 protein, J gene, D gene, V gene, clone size. D genes are given only for firm matches. A clone size is listed for some rows: how often the clone was seen (once, few, many), or a class if it is expanded.

TGTGCCAGCAGCGTTTCCCCGGGACTAGCGGGGGGGGAGCAGTACTTC CASSVSPGLAGGEQYF TRBJ2-7 TRBD2 TRBV9 .
TGTGCCAGCAGTCCCGTTTCTAACTATGGCTACACCTTC CASSPVSNYGYTF TRBJ1-2 . TRBV7-9 .
TGTGCCAGCAGGAGGACTAGCCCCCAAGCCGGGGAGCTGTTTTTT CASRRTSPQAGELFF TRBJ2-2 TRBD2 TRBV28 .
TGTGCCAGCAGCCGCTCGGGACTCCGCACAGATACGCAGTATTTT CASSRSGLRTDTQYF TRBJ2-3 . TRBV6-5 .
TGCGCCAGCAGCCAACGACACGGTCATCAAGAGACCCAGTACTTC CASSQRHGHQETQYF TRBJ2-5 . TRBV4-1 .
TGCGCCAGCAGCTTGGCCCCTAGCGGGGGAAATGAGCAGTTCTTC CASSLAPSGGNEQFF TRBJ2-1 TRBD2 TRBV5-1 .
TGCGCCAGCAGCCCGCCGACTAGCGGGAGGGGCTCAGATACGCAGTATTTT CASSPPTSGRGSDTQYF TRBJ2-3 TRBD2 TRBV5-1 .
TGTGCCAGCAGCTTAGACGGGGGGCGAGATCAGCCCCAGCATTTT CASSLDGGRDQPQHF TRBJ1-5 . TRBV11-2 .
TGTGCCAGCAGCTTGGGACGGGGGATTGGCGAGACCCAGTACTTC CASSLGRGIGETQYF TRBJ2-5 . TRBV5-6 .
TGTGCCAGCAGCATGGGGAGGCATCAGCCCCAGCATTTT CASSMGRHQPQHF TRBJ1-5 . TRBV7-8 .
TGCGCCAGCAGTATGAGACTAGCGGGAGGGGGTTCGGAGACCCAGTACTTC CASSMRLAGGGSETQYF TRBJ2-5 TRBD2 TRBV5-1 .
TGCGCCAGCAGCTTGAATCGGGGAGGGGCAGATACGCAGTATTTT CASSLNRGGADTQYF TRBJ2-3 TRBD2 TRBV5-1 .
TGTGCCAGCACCACCGGACAGGGAAACCTCTATGGCTACACCTTC CASTTGQGNLYGYTF TRBJ1-2 TRBD1 TRBV6-1 .
TGTGCCAGTAGTATATATGGGACAGATAACACTGAAGCTTTCTTT CASSIYGTDNTEAFF TRBJ1-1 TRBD1 TRBV19 .
TGTGCCAGCAGTCCCCTGACAGGGGGATCCTACGAGCAGTACTTC CASSPLTGGSYEQYF TRBJ2-7 TRBD1 TRBV28 .
TGTGCCAGCAGGCCACAGGGCGTTGAAAACACCATATATTTT CASRPQGVENTIYF TRBJ1-3 . TRBV2 .
TGTGCCAGCTCCTCCGGGACTAGCGGCTACGAGCAGTACTTC CASSSGTSGYEQYF TRBJ2-7 TRBD2 TRBV18 .
TGTGCCAGTAGTATTTACCAGGGGGCGGGCAGCACTGAAGCTTTCTTT CASSIYQGAGSTEAFF TRBJ1-1 TRBD1 TRBV19 .
TGTGCCAGCAGCCCCACCGGGGAGCTGTTTTTT CASSPTGELFF TRBJ2-2 . TRBV7-9 .
TGCGCCAGCAGCTTGGACTACAGGGAGGTCGTTTTCTTT CASSLDYREVVFF TRBJ1-1 . TRBV5-1 .
TGTGCCAGCAGTTTAGTATTCGGGGCAGGGCTACCTAATGAAAAACTGTTTTTT CASSLVFGAGLPNEKLFF TRBJ1-4 . TRBV28 once
TGCGCCAGCAGCTTCCGGGACCAGCACAATGAGCAGTTCTTC CASSFRDQHNEQFF TRBJ2-1 . TRBV5-1 .
TGTGCCATCACCTCACATGGAGGGGGGGCGGTGAACACTGAAGCTTTCTTT CAITSHGGGAVNTEAFF TRBJ1-1 . TRBV10-3 .
TGTGCCAGCAGCTTACAGGGGGCGCGGAGCGGCTACACCTTC CASSLQGARSGYTF TRBJ1-2 TRBD1 TRBV28 .
TGCGCCAGCAGCTTTCCGTGGGTCATTTTTGCCGAGCAGTACTTC CASSFPWVIFAEQYF TRBJ2-7 . TRBV5-1 .
TGTGCCTCGACCAGACTCTCTGGGGCCAACGTCCTGACTTTC CASTRLSGANVLTF TRBJ2-6 . TRBV30 .
TGTGCCAGCAGCTACGGGGGGTGGGATGAGCAGTTCTTC CASSYGGWDEQFF TRBJ2-1 TRBD2 TRBV7-9 .
TGTGCCAGCAGCTTAAGAGGGGGAGGCGAGCAGTACTTC CASSLRGGGEQYF TRBJ2-7 . TRBV7-2 .
TGTGCCCGCAGTCGACCCGGGCTGGAAGCTTTCTTT CARSRPGLEAFF TRBJ1-1 . TRBV28 .
TGTGCCAGCAGAGACCGGGACAGGGGATACAATGAGCAGTTCTTC CASRDRDRGYNEQFF TRBJ2-1 TRBD1 TRBV11-2 .
TGTGCCAGCAGCTTAGAAGCGTTAGGGACCCAGTACTTC CASSLEALGTQYF TRBJ2-5 . TRBV7-6 .
TGTGCCAGCAGCGTTGGACAGGGCAGCGATACGCAGTATTTT CASSVGQGSDTQYF TRBJ2-3 TRBD1 TRBV9 .
TGTGCCAGCTCACTGGGACTCGGGGGCCAAGAGACCCAGTACTTC CASSLGLGGQETQYF TRBJ2-5 . TRBV18 .
TGTGCCAGCAGTGGTATCATAGGGCCCGAGCAGTACTTC CASSGIIGPEQYF TRBJ2-7 . TRBV2 .
TGCGCCAGCAGTCCCGGAGACCCCAGCTCTGGAAACACCATATATTTT CASSPGDPSSGNTIYF TRBJ1-3 . TRBV23-1 once
TGTGCCAGCAGTTTGGGCAGCGCGGGTTCCTACGAGCAGTACTTC CASSLGSAGSYEQYF TRBJ2-7 . TRBV28 .
TGTGCCAGCAGTTTGGGGACAAAGCACACTGAAGCTTTCTTT CASSLGTKHTEAFF TRBJ1-1 . TRBV28 .
TGTGCCATCAGTGAGACAGGGAACACTGAAGCTTTCTTT CAISETGNTEAFF TRBJ1-1 . TRBV10-3 .
TGTGCCAGCAGCTTAGGTCCGGGACAGGGGTATGGCTACACCTTC CASSLGPGQGYGYTF TRBJ1-2 TRBD1 TRBV7-2 .
TGTGCCAGCAGCTTTACTGGGTATGAGCAGTTCTTC CASSFTGYEQFF TRBJ2-1 . TRBV5-6 .
TGTGCCAGCTCCCCCGATAGCAATCAGCCCCAGCATTTT CASSPDSNQPQHF TRBJ1-5 . TRBV18 .
TGTGCCAGTAGTATCCGGAGACAGGGTTGGGGCTACACCTTC CASSIRRQGWGYTF TRBJ1-2 TRBD1 TRBV19 .